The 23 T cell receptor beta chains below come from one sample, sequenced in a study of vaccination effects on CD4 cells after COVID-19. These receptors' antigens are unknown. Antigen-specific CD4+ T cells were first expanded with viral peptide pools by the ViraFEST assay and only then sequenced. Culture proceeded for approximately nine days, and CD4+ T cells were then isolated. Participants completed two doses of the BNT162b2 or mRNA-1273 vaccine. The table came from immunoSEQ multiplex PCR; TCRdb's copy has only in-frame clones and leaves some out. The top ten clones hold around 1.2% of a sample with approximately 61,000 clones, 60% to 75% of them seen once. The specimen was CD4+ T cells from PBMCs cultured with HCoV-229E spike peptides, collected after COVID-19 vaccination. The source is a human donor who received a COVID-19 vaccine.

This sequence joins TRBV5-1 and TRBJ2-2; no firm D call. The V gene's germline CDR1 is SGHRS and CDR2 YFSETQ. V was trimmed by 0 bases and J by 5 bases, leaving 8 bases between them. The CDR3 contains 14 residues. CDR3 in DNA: TGCGCCAGCAGCTTGGAAGGTGGGACCGGGGAGCTGTTTTTT. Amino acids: CASSLEGGTGELFF.

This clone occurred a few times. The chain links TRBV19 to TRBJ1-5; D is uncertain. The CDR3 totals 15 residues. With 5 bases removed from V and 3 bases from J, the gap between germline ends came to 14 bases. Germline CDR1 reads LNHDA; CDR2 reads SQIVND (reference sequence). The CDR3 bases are TGTGCCAGTAGTCACCCTCGTAGCCCCAATCAGCCCCAGCATTTT. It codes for CASSHPRSPNQPQHF.

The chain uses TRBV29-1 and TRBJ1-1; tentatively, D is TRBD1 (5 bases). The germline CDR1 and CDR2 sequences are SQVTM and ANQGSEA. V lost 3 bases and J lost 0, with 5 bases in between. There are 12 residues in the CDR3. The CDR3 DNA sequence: TGCAGCGTTGACAGGGTGAACACTGAAGCTTTCTTT. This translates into CSVDRVNTEAFF.

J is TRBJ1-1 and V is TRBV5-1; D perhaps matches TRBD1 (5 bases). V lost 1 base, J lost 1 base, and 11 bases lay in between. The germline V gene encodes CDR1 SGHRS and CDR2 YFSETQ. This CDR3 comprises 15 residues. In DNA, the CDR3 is TGCGCCAGCAGCTTGATGGGGGTCCCGAACACTGAAGCTTTCTTT. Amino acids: CASSLMGVPNTEAFF.

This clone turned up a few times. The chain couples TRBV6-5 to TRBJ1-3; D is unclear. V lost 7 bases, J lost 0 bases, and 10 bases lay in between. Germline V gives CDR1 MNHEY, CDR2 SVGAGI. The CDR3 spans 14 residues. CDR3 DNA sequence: TGTGCCAGCACCCTTCCGTACTCTGGAAACACCATATATTTT. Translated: CASTLPYSGNTIYF.

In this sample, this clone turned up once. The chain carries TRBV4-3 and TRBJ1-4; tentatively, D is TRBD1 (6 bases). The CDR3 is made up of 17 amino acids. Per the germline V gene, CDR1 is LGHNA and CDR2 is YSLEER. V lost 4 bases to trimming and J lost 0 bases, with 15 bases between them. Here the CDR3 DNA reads TGCGCCAGCAGCCCGGGACAACAGGGCGCAACTAATGAAAAACTGTTTTTT. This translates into CASSPGQQGATNEKLFF.

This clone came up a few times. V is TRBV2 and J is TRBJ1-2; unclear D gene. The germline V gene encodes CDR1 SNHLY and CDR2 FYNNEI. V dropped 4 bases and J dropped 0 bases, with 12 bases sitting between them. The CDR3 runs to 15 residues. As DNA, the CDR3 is TGTGCCAGCAGTGTCCCCGGAGGAGCTAACTATGGCTACACCTTC. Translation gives CASSVPGGANYGYTF.

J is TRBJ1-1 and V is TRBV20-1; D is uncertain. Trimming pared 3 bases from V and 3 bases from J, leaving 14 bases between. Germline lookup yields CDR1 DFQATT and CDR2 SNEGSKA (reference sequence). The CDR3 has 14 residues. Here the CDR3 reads CSASPPRGYTEAFF. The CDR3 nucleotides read TGCAGTGCTAGTCCCCCAAGAGGGTACACTGAAGCTTTCTTT.

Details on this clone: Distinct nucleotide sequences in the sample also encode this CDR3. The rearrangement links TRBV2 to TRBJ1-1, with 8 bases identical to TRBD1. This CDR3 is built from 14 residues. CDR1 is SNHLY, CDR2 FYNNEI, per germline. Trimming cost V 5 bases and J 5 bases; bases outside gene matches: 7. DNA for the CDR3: TGTGCCAGCAGTAATCAGGGGGCGGGTACTGAAGCTTTCTTT. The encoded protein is CASSNQGAGTEAFF.

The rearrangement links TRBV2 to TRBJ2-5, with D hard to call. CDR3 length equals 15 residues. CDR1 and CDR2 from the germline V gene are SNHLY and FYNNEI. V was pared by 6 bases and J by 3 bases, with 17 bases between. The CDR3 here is CASRPAPEWEETQYF. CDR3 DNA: TGTGCCAGCAGGCCTGCCCCGGAGTGGGAAGAGACCCAGTACTTC.

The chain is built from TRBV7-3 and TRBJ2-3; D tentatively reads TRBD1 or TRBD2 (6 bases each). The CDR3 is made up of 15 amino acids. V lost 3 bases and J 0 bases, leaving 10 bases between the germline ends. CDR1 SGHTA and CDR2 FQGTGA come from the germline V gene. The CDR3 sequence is CASSLGGPSTDTQYF. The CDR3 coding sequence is TGTGCCAGCAGCTTGGGGGGCCCTAGCACAGATACGCAGTATTTT.

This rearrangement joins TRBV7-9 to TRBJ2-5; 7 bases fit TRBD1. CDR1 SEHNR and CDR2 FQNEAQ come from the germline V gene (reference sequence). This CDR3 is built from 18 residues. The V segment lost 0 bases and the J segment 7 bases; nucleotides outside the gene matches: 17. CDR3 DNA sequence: TGTGCCAGCAGCTTAGCGGGCATTCCCGGGACAGCCTCAGGGACCCAGTACTTC. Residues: CASSLAGIPGTASGTQYF.

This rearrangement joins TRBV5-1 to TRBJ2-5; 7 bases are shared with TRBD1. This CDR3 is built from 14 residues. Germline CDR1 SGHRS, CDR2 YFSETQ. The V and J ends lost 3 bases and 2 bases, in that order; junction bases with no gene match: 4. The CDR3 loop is CASSWGTAQETQYF. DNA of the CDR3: TGCGCCAGCAGCTGGGGGACAGCACAAGAGACCCAGTACTTC.

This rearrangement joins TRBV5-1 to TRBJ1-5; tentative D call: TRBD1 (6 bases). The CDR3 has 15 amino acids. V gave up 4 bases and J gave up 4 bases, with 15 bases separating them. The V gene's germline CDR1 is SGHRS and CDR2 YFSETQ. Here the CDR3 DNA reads TGCGCCAGCAGCCAGGGCGGGGGGCTGAATCAGCCCCAGCATTTT. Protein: CASSQGGGLNQPQHF.

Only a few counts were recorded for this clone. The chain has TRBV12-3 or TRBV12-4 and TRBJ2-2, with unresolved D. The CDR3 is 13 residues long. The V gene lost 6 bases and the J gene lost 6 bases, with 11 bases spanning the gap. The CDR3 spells CASRATSAGELFF. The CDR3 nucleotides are TGTGCCAGCAGGGCGACCAGCGCCGGGGAGCTGTTTTTT.

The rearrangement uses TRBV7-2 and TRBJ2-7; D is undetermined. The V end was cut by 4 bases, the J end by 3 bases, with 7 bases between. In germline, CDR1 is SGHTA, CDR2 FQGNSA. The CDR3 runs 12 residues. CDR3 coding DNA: TGTGCCAGCAGCTACGACGGCTACGAGCAGTACGTC. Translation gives CASSYDGYEQYV.

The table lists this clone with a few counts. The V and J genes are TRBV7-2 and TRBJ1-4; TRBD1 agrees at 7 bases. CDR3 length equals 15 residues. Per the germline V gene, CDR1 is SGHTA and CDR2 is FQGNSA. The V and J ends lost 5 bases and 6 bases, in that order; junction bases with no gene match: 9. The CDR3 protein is CASSPSTGVYEKLFF. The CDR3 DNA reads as TGTGCCAGCAGCCCATCAACAGGGGTATATGAAAAACTGTTTTTT.

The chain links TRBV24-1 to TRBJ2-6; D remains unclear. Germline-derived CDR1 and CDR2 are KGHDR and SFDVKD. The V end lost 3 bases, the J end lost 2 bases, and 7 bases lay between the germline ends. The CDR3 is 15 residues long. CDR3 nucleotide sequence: TGTGCCACCAGTGATGATAGGGCTGGGGCCAACGTCCTGACTTTC. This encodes CATSDDRAGANVLTF.

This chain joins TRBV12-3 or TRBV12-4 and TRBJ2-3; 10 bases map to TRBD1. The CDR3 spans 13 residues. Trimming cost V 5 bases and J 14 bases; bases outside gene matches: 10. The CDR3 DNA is TGTGCCAGCAGTCCCCGGGGACAGGGGCCATCGTATTTT. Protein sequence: CASSPRGQGPSYF.

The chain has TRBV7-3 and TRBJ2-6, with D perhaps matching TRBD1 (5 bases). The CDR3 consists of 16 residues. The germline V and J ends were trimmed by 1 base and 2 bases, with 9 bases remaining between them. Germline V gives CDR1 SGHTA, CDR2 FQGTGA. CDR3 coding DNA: TGTGCCAGCAGCTTAAGTGCAGGGACTGGGGCCAACGTCCTGACTTTC. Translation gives CASSLSAGTGANVLTF.

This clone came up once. The CDR3 DNA reads TGCGCCAGCAGCTTGGCCGTTTCTGGGGCCAACGTCCTGACTTTC. Encoded protein: CASSLAVSGANVLTF. The V and J genes are TRBV5-1 and TRBJ2-6; D unresolved. This CDR3 is 15 amino acids long. Germline V lookup: CDR1 SGHRS, CDR2 YFSETQ. The V end lost 0 bases, the J end lost 1 base, and 5 bases lay between the germline ends.

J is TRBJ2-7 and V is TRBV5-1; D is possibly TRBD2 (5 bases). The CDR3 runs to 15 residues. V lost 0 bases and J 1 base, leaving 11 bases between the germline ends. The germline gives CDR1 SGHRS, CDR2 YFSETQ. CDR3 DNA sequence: TGCGCCAGCAGCTTGGTCGGGGAAGGGTCCTACGAGCAGTACGTC. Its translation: CASSLVGEGSYEQYV.

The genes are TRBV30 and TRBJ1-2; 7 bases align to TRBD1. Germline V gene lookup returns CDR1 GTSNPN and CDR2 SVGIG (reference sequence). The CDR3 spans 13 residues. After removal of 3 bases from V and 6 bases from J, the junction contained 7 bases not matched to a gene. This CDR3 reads CAWRGRQGDGYTF. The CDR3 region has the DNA TGTGCCTGGAGGGGCCGGCAGGGGGATGGCTACACCTTC.